This TCR beta chain stems from a study of OX40 agonist ivuxolimab in advanced cancers. The study's findings and limits: Among some nonresponders, normalized T-cell clonal expansion was also low. Blood T cells, both CD4+ and CD8+, expanded clonally by week 6 at 0.1 to 3.0 mg/kg.

Patients who had autoimmune disease history or got systemic immunosuppression were left out. Collection of blood occurred at baseline, at cycle 4 day 1, and at cycle 7 day 1. TCRdb's copy holds only in-frame clones and misses some; the assay was immunoSEQ multiplex PCR. The sample consists of approximately 43,000 clones, about 90% of them appearing once. The CDR3 is 14 amino acids. Trimming took off 2 bases at V and 1 base at J, with 10 bases between the two ends. Germline loops: CDR1 SGHNT, CDR2 YYREEE (reference sequence). As for this clone: Its antigen remains unknown.

V is TRBV5-4 and J is TRBJ2-7; D tentatively reads TRBD1 or TRBD2 (5 bases each). Here the sequenced sample was CD4+ or CD8+ T cells sorted from blood, taken in a trial of the OX40 agonist ivuxolimab. The sequence was obtained from an adult with an advanced solid tumor such as melanoma, head and neck, liver or kidney cancer. The CDR3 reads CASSFWDGSYEQYF. The CDR3 coding sequence is TGTGCCAGCAGCTTTTGGGACGGGTCCTACGAGCAGTACTTC. The full variable domain, in which reference TRBV5-4 and TRBJ2-7 provide the parts outside the CDR3, is ETGVTQSPTHLIKTRGQQVTLRCSSQSGHNTVSWYQQALGQGPQFIFQYYREEENGRGNFPPRFSGLQFPNYSSELNVNALELDDSALYLCASSFWDGSYEQYFGPGTRLTVT.